This is a list of T cell receptor beta chains from one sample in a study of blood T cell repertoires in COVID-19. Data came from immunoSEQ multiplex PCR; TCRdb stores just in-frame clones and leaves some out. The sample includes 300,000 to 350,000 clones, roughly 90% seen only once; the top ten take less than 3%. Input material: peripheral blood. Source of these receptors: a woman aged 25 to 39 with COVID-19, enrolled during active disease. CDR3s include the opening cysteine and the closing phenylalanine or tryptophan. Fields, in order: CDR3 protein, CDR3 DNA, D gene, J gene, clone size, V gene. The D gene is left open where the match is weak. Rows may omit the clone size; those that give it use once, few, many or a size class.

CDR3: CASSKVSPGQGSAQAEQFF
DNA: TGTGCCAGCAGCAAAGTTAGCCCTGGACAGGGAAGCGCTCAAGCTGAGCAGTTCTTC
D: .
J: TRBJ2-1
size: .
V: TRBV21-1

CDR3: CASSFAPTGVTSEAFF
DNA: TGTGCCAGCAGCTTCGCCCCGACAGGGGTCACGTCTGAAGCTTTCTTT
D: TRBD1
J: TRBJ1-1
size: .
V: TRBV7-2

CDR3: CASSNTGTGKLFF
DNA: TGTGCCAGCAGCAACACCGGGACAGGGAAGCTGTTTTTT
D: TRBD1
J: TRBJ2-2
size: .
V: TRBV5-4

CDR3: CASSLGSGVPYEQYF
DNA: TGTGCCAGCAGCCTAGGGTCAGGGGTACCCTACGAGCAGTACTTC
D: .
J: TRBJ2-7
size: .
V: TRBV7-6

CDR3: CASRNYATNEKLFF
DNA: TGTGCCAGCAGGAACTATGCAACTAATGAAAAACTGTTTTTT
D: .
J: TRBJ1-4
size: .
V: TRBV6-5

CDR3: CASSHVGGRATNEKLFF
DNA: TGTGCCAGCAGCCACGTCGGGGGGAGGGCAACTAATGAAAAACTGTTTTTT
D: .
J: TRBJ1-4
size: .
V: TRBV7-8

CDR3: CASSITPEGGYTF
DNA: TGTGCCAGTAGTATTACCCCTGAGGGAGGCTACACCTTC
D: .
J: TRBJ1-2
size: few
V: TRBV19

CDR3: CASRNRGDSGELFF
DNA: TGTGCCAGTCGGAACAGGGGCGACTCCGGGGAGCTGTTTTTT
D: TRBD1
J: TRBJ2-2
size: .
V: TRBV19

CDR3: CASRKGHRDYNEQFF
DNA: TGTGCCAGCAGGAAGGGACACCGGGATTACAATGAGCAGTTCTTC
D: .
J: TRBJ2-1
size: .
V: TRBV6-5

CDR3: CASSPGTGNQPQHF
DNA: TGTGCCAGCAGCCCCGGGACAGGGAATCAGCCCCAGCATTTT
D: TRBD1
J: TRBJ1-5
size: .
V: TRBV3-1/TRBV3-2

CDR3: CASSLGLTYEQYF
DNA: TGTGCCAGCAGCCTGGGACTAACCTACGAGCAGTACTTC
D: TRBD2
J: TRBJ2-7
size: .
V: TRBV3-1/TRBV3-2

CDR3: CASSPRDRYLNTEAFF
DNA: TGTGCCAGCAGCCCCCGGGACAGGTATCTGAACACTGAAGCTTTCTTT
D: TRBD1
J: TRBJ1-1
size: .
V: TRBV5-6

CDR3: CASSLFQREGRTGELFF
DNA: TGTGCCAGCAGCTTGTTCCAGCGGGAGGGTCGGACCGGGGAGCTGTTTTTT
D: TRBD2
J: TRBJ2-2
size: .
V: TRBV5-4

CDR3: CASTGDSYNEQFF
DNA: TGTGCCAGCACAGGGGACTCCTACAATGAGCAGTTCTTC
D: .
J: TRBJ2-1
size: .
V: TRBV5-5

CDR3: CASSESPRLRQGQAFF
DNA: TGTGCCAGCAGTGAAAGCCCCCGACTTCGACAGGGGCAAGCTTTCTTT
D: TRBD1
J: TRBJ1-1
size: .
V: TRBV2

CDR3: CASSEARGTVRTQYF
DNA: TGTGCCAGCAGTGAAGCGCGGGGGACCGTGAGGACCCAGTACTTC
D: TRBD2
J: TRBJ2-5
size: once
V: TRBV2

CDR3: CASSEGPSGQSVDEQYF
DNA: TGCGCCAGCAGTGAGGGGCCTAGCGGGCAGAGTGTCGACGAGCAGTACTTC
D: TRBD2
J: TRBJ2-7
size: .
V: TRBV10-2

CDR3: CATSRGLSRPHSYEQYF
DNA: TGTGCCACCAGCAGGGGTCTTTCGAGGCCCCACTCCTACGAGCAGTACTTC
D: .
J: TRBJ2-7
size: .
V: TRBV15

CDR3: CATSRVATGGADTQYF
DNA: TGTGCCACCAGCAGAGTAGCGACAGGGGGCGCGGATACGCAGTATTTT
D: TRBD1
J: TRBJ2-3
size: .
V: TRBV15

CDR3: CASSPQGSTEAFF
DNA: TGTGCCAGCAGCCCACAGGGAAGCACTGAAGCTTTCTTT
D: .
J: TRBJ1-1
size: .
V: TRBV7-9

CDR3: CASSTGQGRTDTQYF
DNA: TGTGCCAGCAGCACAGGACAGGGCCGCACAGATACGCAGTATTTT
D: TRBD1
J: TRBJ2-3
size: .
V: TRBV6-6

CDR3: CASSPYGGRAAETQYF
DNA: TGTGCCAGCAGCCCATACGGCGGGAGGGCCGCCGAGACCCAGTACTTC
D: TRBD2
J: TRBJ2-5
size: .
V: TRBV11-1

CDR3: CASGAASSYNEQFF
DNA: TGCGCCAGCGGGGCGGCAAGCTCCTACAATGAGCAGTTCTTC
D: .
J: TRBJ2-1
size: .
V: TRBV4-1

CDR3: CASSLVPPGTASTDTQYF
DNA: TGCGCCAGCAGCTTGGTCCCTCCAGGGACAGCTAGCACAGATACGCAGTATTTT
D: TRBD1
J: TRBJ2-3
size: .
V: TRBV5-1

CDR3: CAWEPGQGQQYF
DNA: TGTGCCTGGGAGCCCGGACAGGGACAGCAGTACTTC
D: TRBD1
J: TRBJ2-7
size: .
V: TRBV30

CDR3: CASSQESAGVGDTQYF
DNA: TGTGCCAGCAGCCAAGAATCGGCGGGAGTGGGAGATACGCAGTATTTT
D: TRBD2
J: TRBJ2-3
size: .
V: TRBV3-1/TRBV3-2

CDR3: CAWKKQGGEAFF
DNA: TGTGCCTGGAAAAAACAGGGTGGTGAAGCTTTCTTT
D: .
J: TRBJ1-1
size: .
V: TRBV30

CDR3: CASSLLSRAKGKLFF
DNA: TGTGCCAGCAGCTTATTGTCCAGGGCGAAGGGAAAACTGTTTTTT
D: .
J: TRBJ1-4
size: .
V: TRBV11-2